This T cell receptor beta chain comes out of a study of T cell repertoires in cytomegalovirus infection. Study context: Matching HLA type and CMV infection were both indicated by public TCR beta signatures.

Comments on this clonotype: Its antigen is currently unknown. The conserved final phenylalanine or tryptophan is absent from the CDR3, which likely points to a read error. The DNA is left out, because the CDR3 cannot be placed on it with certainty; the CDR3 is given as TCRdb lists it.

Study observations and caveats: The study found HLA-C-restricted CMV-specific TCR beta clonotypes dominating the ex vivo response. Public TCR beta family frequency separated CMV-and-HLA carriers, including in an independent cohort.

TCRdb used MiXCR to reprocess the reads, holding one entry per CDR3 protein. The sample lists about 76,000 distinct CDR3 sequences; 3.7% were seen once. CDR1 and CDR2 from the germline V gene are SGHTA and FQGNSA. The CDR3 has 14 amino acids, counting both end residues. The origin of this receptor is a human donor in good health (CMV status not recorded). Some clones in this sample may be carry-over from other donors' samples. The chain recombines TRBV7-2 with TRBJ1-1. The source material was PBMCs. The CDR3 sequence is CASSLDPGLTEAFC.